The T cell receptor beta chain described here comes from a study of T cell clonality in common variable immunodeficiency. Study-level results: TCRbeta clonality was increased in CVID versus healthy controls.

This clone was recorded at least ten times. No antigen is known for it. The read falls 3 residues short of the CDR3 end, and the missing part is taken from the germline J gene. The CDR3 consists of 15 residues. The V gene's germline CDR1 is LNHNV and CDR2 YYDKDF (reference sequence). Measured with immunoSEQ multiplex PCR; TCRdb has only the in-frame clones, and not every one. This sample has about 81,000 clones, each found more than once. V usage is TRBV15 and J usage is TRBJ1-2, with 9 bases matching TRBD1. The sequenced material came from peripheral blood mononuclear cells. The clonotype comes from a person aged 18-70 years in good health. CDR3 DNA, as far as it was read: TGTGCCACCAGCAGAGCCCCGGGACAGGGCAGCGGC. Its translation: CATSRAPGQGSG. The CDR3 as a whole reads CATSRAPGQGSGYTF. Full variable domain (remainder filled in from reference TRBV15 and TRBJ1-2): DAMVIQNPRYQVTQFGKPVTLSCSQTLNHNVMYWYQQKSSQAPKLLFHYYDKDFNNEADTPDNFQSRRPNTSFCFLDIRSPGLGDTAMYLCATSRAPGQGSGYTFGSGTRLTVV.